What follows are 21 T cell receptor beta chains derived from one specimen sequenced in a study of Tregs in tolerant kidney transplant recipients. The protocol was immunoSEQ multiplex PCR, while the TCRdb copy is restricted to in-frame clones and leaves out a portion. The sample has roughly 48,000 clones, and its top ten clones hold 0.85%. The sample here was CD4+ T cells from blood, taken before the transplant. Receptors originate from a human donor who received a combined kidney and bone marrow transplant.

About this clone itself: The read finishes 3 residues shy of the CDR3 end, and the germline J gene is used to complete it. The V call is TRBV5-1, the J call TRBJ1-5, with 7 bases identical to TRBD1. Germline CDR1 SGHRS, CDR2 YFSETQ. The length of the CDR3 is 15 residues. V shed 0 bases, J shed 3 bases, and the junction held 3 bases outside the gene matches. Partial CDR3 DNA: TGCGCCAGCAGCTTGGGGGGACAGAACAATCAGCCC. Protein product: CASSLGGQNNQP. The CDR3 reads in full as CASSLGGQNNQPQHF.

Note on this clone: Read coverage stops 3 residues before the CDR3 terminus; the germline J gene supplies the remainder. The chain couples TRBV5-1 to TRBJ2-5; 11 bases are a match to TRBD2. CDR1 is SGHRS and CDR2 is YFSETQ in the germline V gene. The CDR3 contains 17 residues. Trimming at V came to 3 bases and at J to 4 bases, leaving 11 bases not matched to a gene. The CDR3 is CASSSLALAGGGETQYF. CDR3 bases read: TGCGCCAGCAGCTCCCTAGCGCTAGCGGGAGGTGGAGAGACC.

On this clone: The read ends 3 residues before the CDR3 terminus; that terminus is restored from the germline J gene. The chain has TRBV7-7 and TRBJ2-2; D perhaps matches TRBD2 (5 bases). Germline V gene lookup returns CDR1 SSHAT and CDR2 FNYEAQ (reference sequence). The CDR3 runs to 13 residues. Between the trimmed V and J ends, which lost 3 bases and 7 bases, there was a span of 9 bases. This CDR3 is CASSFIEGGELFF. The CDR3 DNA, read in part, is TGTGCCAGCAGCTTTATCGAGGGCGGGGAG.

Regarding this clone: The read falls 3 residues short of the CDR3 end, and the missing part is taken from the germline J gene. This chain uses TRBV7-9 with TRBJ2-1, with TRBD2 as a possible D gene (6 bases). Germline assignment: CDR1 SEHNR and CDR2 FQNEAQ (reference sequence). V lost 3 bases and J lost 6, with 9 bases in between. The CDR3 is 13 amino acids. The sequenced CDR3 bases are TGTGCCAGCAGCTTGGGGGGACGCAATGAG. It is translated as CASSLGGRNE. The whole CDR3 protein is CASSLGGRNEQFF.

About this clone: Coverage ceases 3 residues before the CDR3 finishes, and the germline J gene fills in the end. This rearrangement joins TRBV6-4 to TRBJ2-3, with D hard to call. CDR1 and CDR2 from the germline V gene are MRHNA and SNTAGT. The V and J ends lost 3 bases and 4 bases respectively, with 8 bases between them. The CDR3 spans 13 residues. The CDR3 bases that were read are TGTGCCAGCAGTGAACGTTGGCCAGATACG. It is translated as CASSERWPDT. The CDR3 reads in full as CASSERWPDTQYF.

A word on this clone: The read gets to within 3 residues of the CDR3 end, and the germline J gene fills in the rest. This chain joins TRBV7-9 and TRBJ1-6, with 7 bases lining up with TRBD1. Germline values: CDR1 SEHNR, CDR2 FQNEAQ (reference sequence). The junction had 5 bases not matched to a gene; V was cut back by 5 bases and J by 7 bases. This CDR3 spans 14 amino acids. CDR3 sequence reads: CASSEGTVNSPLHF. The CDR3 DNA, read in part, is TGTGCCAGCAGCGAGGGGACAGTGAATTCACCC. The full variable domain, with the rest looked up from reference TRBV7-9 and TRBJ1-6, is DTGVSQNPRHKITKRGQNVTFRCDPISEHNRLYWYRQTLGQGPEFLTYFQNEAQLEKSRLLSDRFSAERPKGSFSTLEIQRTEQGDSAMYLCASSEGTVNSPLHFGNGTRLTVT.

On this clone itself: Read sequence stops 3 residues before the CDR3 end, and the germline J gene provides the missing end. This sequence joins TRBV20-1 and TRBJ2-1; tentative D call: TRBD2 (6 bases). Germline V gene sequence: CDR1 DFQATT, CDR2 SNEGSKA (reference sequence). Trimming removed 6 bases from V and 5 bases from J, with 17 bases in between. The CDR3 extends over 14 amino acids. The CDR3 sequence: CSALAVNRDNEQFF. The DNA read from the CDR3 is TGCAGTGCCTTAGCGGTAAATCGGGACAATGAG.

As for this clone: The read terminates 3 residues ahead of where the CDR3 ends, so the germline J gene completes it. The chain recombines TRBV7-2 with TRBJ2-7; D perhaps matches TRBD1 (5 bases). The V end was cut by 5 bases, the J end by 3 bases, with 8 bases between. Germline CDR1 reads SGHTA; CDR2 reads FQGNSA. The CDR3 is 12 residues long. CDR3 DNA (partial): TGTGCCAGCAGCCCCAGGGTCTACGAG. It codes for CASSPRVYE. The whole CDR3 protein reads CASSPRVYEQYF. Full variable domain (missing parts from reference TRBV7-2 and TRBJ2-7): GAGVSQSPSNKVTEKGKDVELRCDPISGHTALYWYRQSLGQGLEFLIYFQGNSAPDKSGLPSDRFSAERTGGSVSTLTIQRTQQEDSAVYLCASSPRVYEQYFGPGTRLTVT.

A note on this clone: The CDR3 end is not reached by the read, which stops 3 residues before it; the germline J gene fills it in. V and J are TRBV19 and TRBJ2-1; 13 bases are a match to TRBD2. Germline V gene sequence: CDR1 LNHDA, CDR2 SQIVND (reference sequence). This CDR3 spans 16 amino acids. Losses at the gene ends were 4 bases for V and 5 bases for J; bases not matched to a gene: 5. The sequenced CDR3 bases are TGTGCCAGTAGTAAACGGACTAGCGGGAGTGACAATGAG. It is translated as CASSKRTSGSDNE. The complete CDR3 sequence is CASSKRTSGSDNEQFF.

For this clone: The CDR3 end lies 3 residues beyond the end of the read and is filled in from the germline J gene. The V call is TRBV6-2 or TRBV6-3, the J call TRBJ1-6; D uncertain. CDR3 length: 15 residues. The germline CDR1 and CDR2 sequences are MNHEY and SVGEGT. V was cut by 1 base and J by 5 bases, with 9 bases left in between. The DNA read from the CDR3 is TGTGCCAGCAGTTACTGGCAGTCTGATAATTCACCC. It translates to CASSYWQSDNSP. The CDR3, in full, reads CASSYWQSDNSPLHF.

Concerning this clone itself: From the germline J gene comes the end of the CDR3, since the read stops 3 residues before it. This sequence joins TRBV18 and TRBJ2-7; no clear D. The CDR3 contains 16 residues. Germline values: CDR1 KGHSH, CDR2 LQKENI. V shed 5 bases and J shed 5 bases, with 22 bases lying between them. The part of the CDR3 DNA that was read is TGTGCCAGCTCAGTTCGATCGGCAGCGCTAGTCGACGAG. This translates into CASSVRSAALVDE. The CDR3 in its entirety is CASSVRSAALVDEQYF.

As regards this clone: Coverage ceases 3 residues before the CDR3 finishes, and the germline J gene fills in the end. The rearrangement links TRBV19 to TRBJ2-3; D uncertain. V was trimmed by 4 bases and J by 0 bases, leaving 8 bases between them. Germline CDR1 and CDR2: LNHDA and SQIVND (reference sequence). The CDR3 has 14 residues. The DNA read from the CDR3 is TGTGCCAGTAGTAGACAAGCTAGCACAGATACG. It translates to CASSRQASTDT. The whole CDR3 protein reads CASSRQASTDTQYF. Combining the CDR3 with reference TRBV19 and TRBJ2-3 gives the whole variable domain DGGITQSPKYLFRKEGQNVTLSCEQNLNHDAMYWYRQDPGQGLRLIYYSQIVNDFQKGDIAEGYSVSREKKESFPLTVTSAQKNPTAFYLCASSRQASTDTQYFGPGTRLTVL.

To note about this clone: The read stops 3 residues short of the end of the CDR3; the missing end is completed from the germline J gene. The J gene is TRBJ1-2, the V gene TRBV19; D is undetermined. Trimming removed 5 bases from V and 4 bases from J, with 17 bases in between. Germline CDR1 LNHDA, CDR2 SQIVND (reference sequence). CDR3 length: 15 amino acids. The CDR3: CASSPGLLSGYGYTF. The CDR3 DNA, read in part, is TGTGCCAGTAGTCCCGGACTCCTCTCAGGCTATGGC. The full variable domain, rest sourced from reference TRBV19 and TRBJ1-2, is DGGITQSPKYLFRKEGQNVTLSCEQNLNHDAMYWYRQDPGQGLRLIYYSQIVNDFQKGDIAEGYSVSREKKESFPLTVTSAQKNPTAFYLCASSPGLLSGYGYTFGSGTRLTVV.

For this clone: The CDR3 goes on 3 residues after the read ends, and that part is filled in from the germline J gene. V gene TRBV7-9 combines with J gene TRBJ1-5; D gene uncertain. The CDR3 spans 13 residues. The germline V and J ends were trimmed by 1 base and 4 bases, with 5 bases remaining between them. Germline CDR1 is SEHNR and CDR2 is FQNEAQ (reference sequence). Incomplete CDR3 DNA: TGTGCCAGCAGCTTAGGGGCAAATCAGCCC. Translation gives CASSLGANQP. The whole CDR3 protein is CASSLGANQPQHF.

Comments on this clone: The read terminates 3 residues ahead of where the CDR3 ends, so the germline J gene completes it. The J gene is TRBJ1-2, the V gene TRBV19; 7 positions match TRBD1. The germline V gene encodes CDR1 LNHDA and CDR2 SQIVND (reference sequence). The CDR3 contains 13 residues. The CDR3 region is CASSTDRDRGYTF. Partial CDR3 DNA: TGTGCCAGTAGTACCGACAGGGATCGCGGC.

CDR3 sequence reads: CSARVAGGPAYNEQFF. Incomplete CDR3 DNA: TGCAGTGCTAGAGTTGCGGGAGGACCCGCCTACAATGAG. The chain uses TRBV20-1 and TRBJ2-1; TRBD2 matches at 8 bases. The CDR3 goes on 3 residues after the read ends, and that part is filled in from the germline J gene. The CDR3 is 16 residues long. The germline gives CDR1 DFQATT, CDR2 SNEGSKA (reference sequence). Losses at the gene ends were 1 base for V and 2 bases for J; bases not matched to a gene: 7.

Points on this clone: The read stops 3 residues short of the end of the CDR3; the missing end is completed from the germline J gene. This chain connects TRBV7-2 to TRBJ2-1; 11 bases line up with TRBD2. CDR1 is SGHTA, CDR2 FQGNSA, per germline. V dropped 4 bases and J dropped 4; count of bases not matched to a gene: 3. The CDR3 loop spans 15 amino acids. CDR3: CASSSGTSGYNEQFF. The part of the CDR3 DNA that was read is TGTGCCAGCAGCTCCGGGACTAGCGGTTACAATGAG.

Concerning this clone: The CDR3 end falls 3 residues outside the read, so it is completed with the germline J gene. The V and J genes are TRBV5-1 and TRBJ2-3; a weak D match, TRBD1 (5 bases). V lost 0 bases and J 3 bases, leaving 8 bases between the germline ends. Germline V CDR1 and CDR2: SGHRS, YFSETQ. The CDR3 loop spans 14 amino acids. CDR3 residues: CASSLAQGTDTQYF. The covered CDR3 bases are TGCGCCAGCAGCTTGGCGCAGGGAACAGATACG.

As for this clone: The read terminates 3 residues ahead of where the CDR3 ends, so the germline J gene completes it. The chain carries TRBV19 and TRBJ2-7; perhaps TRBD2 as D (5 bases). CDR3 length: 11 residues. Between the trimmed V and J ends, which lost 10 bases and 2 bases, there was a span of 9 bases. Germline V gene lookup returns CDR1 LNHDA and CDR2 SQIVND (reference sequence). The sequenced CDR3 bases are TGTGCCACCGGGGAGACCTACGAG. It encodes CATGETYE. The CDR3 in full is CATGETYEQYF.

With regard to this clone: The CDR3 goes on 3 residues after the read ends, and that part is filled in from the germline J gene. The rearrangement uses TRBV18 and TRBJ2-5, with 10 bases matching TRBD1. The CDR3 sequence is 15 residues long. Germline V CDR1 and CDR2: KGHSH, LQKENI. V shed 4 bases, J shed 4 bases, and the junction held 6 bases outside the gene matches. The sequenced part of the CDR3 DNA is TGTGCCAGCTCACAACGGGGGACAGGGGCAGAGACC. Translation gives CASSQRGTGAET. The full-length CDR3 reads as CASSQRGTGAETQYF.

Of note for this clone: The read ends 3 residues before the CDR3 terminus; that terminus is restored from the germline J gene. The chain employs TRBV2 and TRBJ2-7; 9 bases are a match to TRBD2. V lost 6 bases, J lost 5 bases, and 8 bases stayed unmatched. Germline loops: CDR1 SNHLY, CDR2 FYNNEI. The CDR3 loop spans 14 amino acids. The sequenced CDR3 bases are TGTGCCAGCAGCGGTAGCGGGAGCAGCGACGAG. Its protein product is CASSGSGSSDE. The CDR3 in full is CASSGSGSSDEQYF.